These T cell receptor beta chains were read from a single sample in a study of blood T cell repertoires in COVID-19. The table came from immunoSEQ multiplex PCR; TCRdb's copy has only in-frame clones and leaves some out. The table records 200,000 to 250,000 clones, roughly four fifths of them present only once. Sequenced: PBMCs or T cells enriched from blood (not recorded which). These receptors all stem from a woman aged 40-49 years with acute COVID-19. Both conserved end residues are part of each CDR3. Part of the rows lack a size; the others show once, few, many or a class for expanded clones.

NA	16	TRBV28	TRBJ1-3	CASSWGTVNSGNTIYF
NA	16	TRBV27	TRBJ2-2	CASSPWTSGGYGELFF
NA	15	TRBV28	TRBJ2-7	CASSPPGTGINEQYF
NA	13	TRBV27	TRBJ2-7	CASSRHDSYEQYF
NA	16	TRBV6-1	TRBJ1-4	CASSDTPGQGNEKLFF
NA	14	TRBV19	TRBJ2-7	CASSRDRGPYEQYF
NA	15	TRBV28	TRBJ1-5	CASSLARSSNQPQHF
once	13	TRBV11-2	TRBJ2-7	CASSPRTDFGQYF
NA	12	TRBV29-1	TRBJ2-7	CSVGGSSYEQYF
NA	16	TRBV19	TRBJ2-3	CASSIRRASSTDTQYF
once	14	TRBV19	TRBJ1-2	CASSKGRRSYGYTF
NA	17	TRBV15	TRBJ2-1	CATSRDSVGWPQNEQFF
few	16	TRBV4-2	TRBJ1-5	CASSQAVQGANQPQHF
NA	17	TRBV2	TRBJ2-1	CASSPLTGTSGYNEQFF
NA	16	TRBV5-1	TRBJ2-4	CASSLVASGRENIQYF
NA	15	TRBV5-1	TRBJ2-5	CASSFSGRGGETQYF
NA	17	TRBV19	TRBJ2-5	CASSTVAGGRSPETQYF
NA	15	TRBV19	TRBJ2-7	CASSIPTSFSYEQYF
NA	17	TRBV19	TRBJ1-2	CASSIYPLSTGRGGYTF
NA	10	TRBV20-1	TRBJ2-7	CSARDYEQYF
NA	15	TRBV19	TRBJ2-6	CASSISHSGANVLTF
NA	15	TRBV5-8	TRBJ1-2	CASSLSAGGGYGYTF
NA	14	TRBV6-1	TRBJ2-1	CASSELAPYNEQFF
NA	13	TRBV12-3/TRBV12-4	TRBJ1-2	CASRGDRDYGYTF
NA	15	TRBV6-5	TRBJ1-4	CASRRDFTTNEKLFF
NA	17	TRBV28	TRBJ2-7	CASSLSPGASGSYEQYF
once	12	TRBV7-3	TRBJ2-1	CASSTPSGRQFF
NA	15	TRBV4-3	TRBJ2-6	CASSQGSSGANVLTF
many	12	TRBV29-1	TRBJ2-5	CSVRTLQETQYF
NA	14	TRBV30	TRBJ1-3	CAWTTGVSGNTIYF
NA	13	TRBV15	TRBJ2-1	CATSREERLELFF
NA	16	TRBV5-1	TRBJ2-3	CASSPSRGTSTDTQYF
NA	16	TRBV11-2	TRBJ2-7	CASSRYLAGASLETYF
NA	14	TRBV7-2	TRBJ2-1	CASSLMATYNEQFF
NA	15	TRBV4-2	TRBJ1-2	CASSQMGQGSYGYTF
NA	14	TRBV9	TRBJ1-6	CASSVETGESPLHF
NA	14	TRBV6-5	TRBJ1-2	CASTPDRSNYGYTF
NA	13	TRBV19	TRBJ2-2	CASSPGHTGELFF
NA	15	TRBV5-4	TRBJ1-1	CASSPQGALLPEAFF
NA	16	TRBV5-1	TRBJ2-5	CASSRGLAGESETQYF
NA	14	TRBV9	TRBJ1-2	CASSPGQGAGGYTF
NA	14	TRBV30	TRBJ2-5	CAWSTGTGVETQYF
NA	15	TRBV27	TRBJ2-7	CASSSLAGRSYEQYF
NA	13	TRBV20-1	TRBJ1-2	CSASPTGLYGYTF
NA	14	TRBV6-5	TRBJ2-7	CASSNSGGGYEQYF
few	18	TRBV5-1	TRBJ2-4	CASSLVGTGGRSKNIQYF
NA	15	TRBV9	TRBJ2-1	CASSVLGQGYNEQFF
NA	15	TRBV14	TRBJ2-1	CASSPLLAGGREQFF
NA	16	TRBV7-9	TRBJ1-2	CASSLSRRGLNYGYTF
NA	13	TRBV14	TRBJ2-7	CASSQGPFYEQYF
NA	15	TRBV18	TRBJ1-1	CASSRGQGARTEAFF
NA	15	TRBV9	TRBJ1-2	CASSTFPEGTYGYTF
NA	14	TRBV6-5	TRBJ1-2	CASRRQGDYYGYTF
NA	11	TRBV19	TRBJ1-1	CASSIYTEAFF
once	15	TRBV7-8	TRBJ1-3	CASSSGTGAGNTIYF
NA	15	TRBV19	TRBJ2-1	CASTPSSTRYNEQFF
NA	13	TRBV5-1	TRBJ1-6	CASSEPGESPLHF
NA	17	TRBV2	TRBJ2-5	CASRWGLAGGQAETQYF
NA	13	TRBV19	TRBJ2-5	CASRLGQQETQYF